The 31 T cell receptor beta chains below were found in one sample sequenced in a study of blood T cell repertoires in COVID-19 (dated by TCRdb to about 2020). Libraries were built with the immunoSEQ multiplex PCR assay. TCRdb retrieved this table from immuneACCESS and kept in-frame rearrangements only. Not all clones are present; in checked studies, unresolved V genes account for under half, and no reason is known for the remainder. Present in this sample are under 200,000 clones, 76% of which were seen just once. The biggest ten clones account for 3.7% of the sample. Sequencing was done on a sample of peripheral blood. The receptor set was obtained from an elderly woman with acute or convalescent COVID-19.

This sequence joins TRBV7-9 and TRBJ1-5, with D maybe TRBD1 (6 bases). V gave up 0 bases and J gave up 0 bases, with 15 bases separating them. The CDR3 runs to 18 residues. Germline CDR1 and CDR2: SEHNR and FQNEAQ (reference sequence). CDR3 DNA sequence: TGTGCCAGCAGCTTAGCGCGGGGGACATCCGTTAGCAATCAGCCCCAGCATTTT. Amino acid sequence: CASSLARGTSVSNQPQHF.

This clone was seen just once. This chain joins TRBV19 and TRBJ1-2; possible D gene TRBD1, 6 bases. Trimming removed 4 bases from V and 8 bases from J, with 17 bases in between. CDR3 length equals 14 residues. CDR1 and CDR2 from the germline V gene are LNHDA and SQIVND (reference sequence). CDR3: CASSKLDSSNGYTF. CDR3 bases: TGTGCCAGTAGTAAGTTGGACAGTTCCAACGGCTACACCTTC.

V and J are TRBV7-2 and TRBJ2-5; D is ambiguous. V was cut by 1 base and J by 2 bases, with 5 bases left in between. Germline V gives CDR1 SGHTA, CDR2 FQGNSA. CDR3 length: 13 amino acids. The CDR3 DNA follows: TGTGCCAGCAGCTTAGTCTCTCAAGAGACCCAGTACTTC. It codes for CASSLVSQETQYF.

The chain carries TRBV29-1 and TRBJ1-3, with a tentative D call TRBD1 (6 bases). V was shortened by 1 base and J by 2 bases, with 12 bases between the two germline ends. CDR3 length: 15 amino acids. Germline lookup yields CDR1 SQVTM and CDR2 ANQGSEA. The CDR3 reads CSVEVRGVPGNTIYF. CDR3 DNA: TGCAGCGTTGAAGTCAGGGGAGTGCCTGGAAACACCATATATTTT.

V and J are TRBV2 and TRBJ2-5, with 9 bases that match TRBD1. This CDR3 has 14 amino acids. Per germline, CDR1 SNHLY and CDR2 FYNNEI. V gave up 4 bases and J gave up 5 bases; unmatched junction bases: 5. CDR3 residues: CASSAYRGPETQYF. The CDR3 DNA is TGTGCCAGCAGTGCTTACAGGGGGCCTGAGACCCAGTACTTC.

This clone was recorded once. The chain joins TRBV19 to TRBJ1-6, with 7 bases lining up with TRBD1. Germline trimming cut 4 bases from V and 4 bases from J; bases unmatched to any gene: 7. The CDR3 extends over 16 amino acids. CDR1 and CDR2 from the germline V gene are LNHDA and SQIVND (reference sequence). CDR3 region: CASSTLYRGYNSPLHF. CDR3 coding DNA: TGTGCCAGTAGTACCCTGTACAGGGGTTATAATTCACCCCTCCACTTT.

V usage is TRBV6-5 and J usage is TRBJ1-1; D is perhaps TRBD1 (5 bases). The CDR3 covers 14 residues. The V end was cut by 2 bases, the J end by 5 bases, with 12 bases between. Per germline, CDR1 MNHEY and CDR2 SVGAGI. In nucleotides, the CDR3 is TGTGCCAGCAGTTACAAGGGGATTAAAACTGAAGCTTTCTTT. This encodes CASSYKGIKTEAFF.

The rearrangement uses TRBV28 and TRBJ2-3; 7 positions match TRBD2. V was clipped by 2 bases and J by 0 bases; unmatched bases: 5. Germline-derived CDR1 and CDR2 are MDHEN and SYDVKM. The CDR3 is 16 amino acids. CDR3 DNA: TGTGCCAGCAGTTTACGGCCTAGCGGTAGCACAGATACGCAGTATTTT. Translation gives CASSLRPSGSTDTQYF. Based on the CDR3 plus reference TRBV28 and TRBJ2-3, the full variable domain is DVKVTQSSRYLVKRTGEKVFLECVQDMDHENMFWYRQDPGLGLRLIYFSYDVKMKEKGDIPEGYSVSREKKERFSLILESASTNQTSMYLCASSLRPSGSTDTQYFGPGTRLTVL.

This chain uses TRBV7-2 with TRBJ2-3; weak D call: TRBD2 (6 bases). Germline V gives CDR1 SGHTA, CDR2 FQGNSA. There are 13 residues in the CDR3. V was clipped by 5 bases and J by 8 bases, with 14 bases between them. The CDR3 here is CASSARPGGTQYF. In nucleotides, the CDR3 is TGTGCCAGCAGCGCAAGACCCGGGGGTACGCAGTATTTT.

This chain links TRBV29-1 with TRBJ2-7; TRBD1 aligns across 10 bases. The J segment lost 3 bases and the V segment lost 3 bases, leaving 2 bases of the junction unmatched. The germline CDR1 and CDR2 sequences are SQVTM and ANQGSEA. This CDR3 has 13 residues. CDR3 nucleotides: TGCAGCGTTGAGGGACAGGGGTACTACGAGCAGTACTTC. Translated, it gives CSVEGQGYYEQYF.

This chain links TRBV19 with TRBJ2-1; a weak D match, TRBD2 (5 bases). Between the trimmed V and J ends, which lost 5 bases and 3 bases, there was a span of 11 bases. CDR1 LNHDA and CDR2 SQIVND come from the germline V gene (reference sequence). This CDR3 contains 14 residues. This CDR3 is CASSYSGSYNEQFF. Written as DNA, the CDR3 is TGTGCCAGTAGTTACAGCGGTAGCTACAATGAGCAGTTCTTC.

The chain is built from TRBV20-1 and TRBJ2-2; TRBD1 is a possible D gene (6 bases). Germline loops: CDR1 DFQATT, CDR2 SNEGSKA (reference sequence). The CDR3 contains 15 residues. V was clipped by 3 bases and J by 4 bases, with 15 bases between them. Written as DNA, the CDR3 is TGCAGTGCTAGTCTGGGGGCCCGAGGCACCGGGGAGCTGTTTTTT. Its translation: CSASLGARGTGELFF.

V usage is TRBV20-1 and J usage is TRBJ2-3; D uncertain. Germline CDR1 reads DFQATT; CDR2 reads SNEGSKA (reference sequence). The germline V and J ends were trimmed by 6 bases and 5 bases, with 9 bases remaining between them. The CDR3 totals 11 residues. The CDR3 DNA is TGCAGTGCGTTAACGAGAGATACGCAGTATTTT. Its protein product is CSALTRDTQYF.

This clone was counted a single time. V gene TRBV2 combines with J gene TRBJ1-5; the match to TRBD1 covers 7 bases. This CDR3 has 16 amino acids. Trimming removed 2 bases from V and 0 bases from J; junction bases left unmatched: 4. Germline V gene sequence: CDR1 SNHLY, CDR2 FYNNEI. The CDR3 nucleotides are TGTGCCAGCAGTGAACTTGGGACAGATAGCAATCAGCCCCAGCATTTT. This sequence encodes CASSELGTDSNQPQHF.

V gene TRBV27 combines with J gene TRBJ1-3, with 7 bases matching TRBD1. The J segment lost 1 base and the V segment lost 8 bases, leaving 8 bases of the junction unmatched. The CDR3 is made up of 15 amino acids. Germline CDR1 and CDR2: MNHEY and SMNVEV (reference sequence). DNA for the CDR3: TGTGCCAGCCCTAGACAGGGTATTTCTGGAAACACCATATATTTT. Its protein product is CASPRQGISGNTIYF.

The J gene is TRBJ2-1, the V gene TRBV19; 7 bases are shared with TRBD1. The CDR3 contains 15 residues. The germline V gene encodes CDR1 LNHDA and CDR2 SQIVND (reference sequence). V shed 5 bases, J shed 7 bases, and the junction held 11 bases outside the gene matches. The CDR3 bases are TGTGCCAGTAGTGCAGACAGGGCCATGGAGAATGAGCAGTTCTTC. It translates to CASSADRAMENEQFF. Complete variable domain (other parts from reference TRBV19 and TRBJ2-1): DGGITQSPKYLFRKEGQNVTLSCEQNLNHDAMYWYRQDPGQGLRLIYYSQIVNDFQKGDIAEGYSVSREKKESFPLTVTSAQKNPTAFYLCASSADRAMENEQFFGPGTRLTVL.

The CDR3 reads CASTPGGGTSTDTQYF. The CDR3 nucleotides are TGTGCCAGCACCCCCGGAGGCGGGACTAGCACAGATACGCAGTATTTT. The chain has TRBV7-6 and TRBJ2-3; D is perhaps TRBD2 (6 bases). V was pared by 7 bases and J by 0 bases, with 17 bases between. Germline V gene lookup returns CDR1 SGHVS and CDR2 FNYEAQ. This CDR3 has 16 amino acids. The variable domain in full, with the rest retrieved from reference TRBV7-6 and TRBJ2-3, is GAGVSQSPRYKVTKRGQDVALRCDPISGHVSLYWYRQALGQGPEFLTYFNYEAQQDKSGLPNDRFSAERPEGSISTLTIQRTEQRDSAMYRCASTPGGGTSTDTQYFGPGTRLTVL.

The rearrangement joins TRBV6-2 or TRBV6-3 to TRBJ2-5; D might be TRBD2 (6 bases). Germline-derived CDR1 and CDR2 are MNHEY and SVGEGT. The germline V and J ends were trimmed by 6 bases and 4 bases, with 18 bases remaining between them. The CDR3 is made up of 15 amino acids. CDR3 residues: CASSNGGSGPETQYF. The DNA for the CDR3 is TGTGCCAGCAGCAACGGAGGTAGCGGACCAGAGACCCAGTACTTC.

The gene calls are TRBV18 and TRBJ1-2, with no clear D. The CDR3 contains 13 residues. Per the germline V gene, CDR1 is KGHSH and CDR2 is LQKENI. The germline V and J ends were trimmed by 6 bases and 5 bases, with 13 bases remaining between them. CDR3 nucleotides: TGTGCCAGCTCGGTGGGCAATTCGTATGGCTACACCTTC. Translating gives CASSVGNSYGYTF.

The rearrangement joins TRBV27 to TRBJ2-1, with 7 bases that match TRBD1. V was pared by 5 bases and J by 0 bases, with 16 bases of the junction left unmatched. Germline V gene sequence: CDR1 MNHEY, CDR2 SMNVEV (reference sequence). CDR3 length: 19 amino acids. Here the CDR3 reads CASSTLRGQVFISYNEQFF. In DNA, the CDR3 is TGTGCCAGCAGTACCCTACGAGGACAGGTCTTTATCTCCTACAATGAGCAGTTCTTC.

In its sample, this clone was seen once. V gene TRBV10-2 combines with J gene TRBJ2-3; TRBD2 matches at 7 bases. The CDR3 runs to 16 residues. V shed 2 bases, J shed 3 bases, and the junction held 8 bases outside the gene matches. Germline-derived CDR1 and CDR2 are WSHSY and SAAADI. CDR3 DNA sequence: TGCGCCAGCAGTGAGAGGGCTAGCGGAAATACAGATACGCAGTATTTT. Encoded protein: CASSERASGNTDTQYF.

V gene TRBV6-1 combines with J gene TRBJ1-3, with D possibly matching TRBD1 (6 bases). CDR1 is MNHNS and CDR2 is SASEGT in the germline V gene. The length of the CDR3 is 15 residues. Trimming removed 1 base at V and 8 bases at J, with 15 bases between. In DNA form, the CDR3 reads TGTGCCAGCAGTGAAGTCCGTTTTGAGGGGGACACCATATATTTT. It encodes CASSEVRFEGDTIYF.

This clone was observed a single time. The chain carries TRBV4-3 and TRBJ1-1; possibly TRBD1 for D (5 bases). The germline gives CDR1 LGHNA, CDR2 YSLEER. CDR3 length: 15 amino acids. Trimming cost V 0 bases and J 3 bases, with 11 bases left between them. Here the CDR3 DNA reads TGCGCCAGCAGCCAAGACCCAGGGATGGACACTGAAGCTTTCTTT. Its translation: CASSQDPGMDTEAFF.

The chain's CDR3 is CASKIGTSGNTGELFF. The CDR3 nucleotides are TGCGCCAGCAAAATAGGGACTAGCGGGAACACCGGGGAGCTGTTTTTT. This chain joins TRBV5-1 and TRBJ2-2; 11 nucleotides align to TRBD2. The V gene's germline CDR1 is SGHRS and CDR2 YFSETQ. V shed 6 bases and J 1 base; nucleotides not matched to a gene: 5. This CDR3 contains 16 residues.

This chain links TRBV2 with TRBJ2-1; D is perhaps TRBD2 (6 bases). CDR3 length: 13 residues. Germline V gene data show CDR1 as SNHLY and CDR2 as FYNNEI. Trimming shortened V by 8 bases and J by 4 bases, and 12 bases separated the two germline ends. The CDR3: CASSGGIYNEQFF. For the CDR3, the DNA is TGTGCCAGCTCCGGGGGAATTTACAATGAGCAGTTCTTC. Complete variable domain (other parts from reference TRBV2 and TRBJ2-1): EPEVTQTPSHQVTQMGQEVILRCVPISNHLYFYWYRQILGQKVEFLVSFYNNEISEKSEIFDDQFSVERPDGSNFTLKIRSTKLEDSAMYFCASSGGIYNEQFFGPGTRLTVL.

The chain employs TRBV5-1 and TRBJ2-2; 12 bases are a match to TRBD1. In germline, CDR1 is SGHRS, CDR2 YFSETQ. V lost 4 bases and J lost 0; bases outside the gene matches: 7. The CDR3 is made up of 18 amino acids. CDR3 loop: CASSAGTGGLANTGELFF. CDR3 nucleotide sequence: TGCGCCAGCAGCGCCGGGACAGGGGGCCTCGCGAACACCGGGGAGCTGTTTTTT. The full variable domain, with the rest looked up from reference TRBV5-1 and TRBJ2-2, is KAGVTQTPRYLIKTRGQQVTLSCSPISGHRSVSWYQQTPGQGLQFLFEYFSETQRNKGNFPGRFSGRQFSNSRSEMNVSTLELGDSALYLCASSAGTGGLANTGELFFGEGSRLTVL.

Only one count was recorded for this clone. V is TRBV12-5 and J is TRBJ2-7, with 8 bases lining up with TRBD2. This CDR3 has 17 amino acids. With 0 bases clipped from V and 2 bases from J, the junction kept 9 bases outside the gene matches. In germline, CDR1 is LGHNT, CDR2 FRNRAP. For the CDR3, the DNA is TGTGCTAGTGGTTTGGTACCGAAACGGGAGGGGGCCTACGAGCAGTACTTC. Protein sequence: CASGLVPKREGAYEQYF.

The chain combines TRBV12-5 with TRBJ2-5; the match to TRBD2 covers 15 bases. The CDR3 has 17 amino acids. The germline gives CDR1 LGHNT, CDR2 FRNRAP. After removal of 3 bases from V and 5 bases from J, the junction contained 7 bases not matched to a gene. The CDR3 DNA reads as TGTGCTAGTGGTTTCTCCCGGACTAGCGGGGGGGCTGAGACCCAGTACTTC. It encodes CASGFSRTSGGAETQYF. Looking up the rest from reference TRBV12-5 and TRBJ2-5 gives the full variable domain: DARVTQTPRHKVTEMGQEVTMRCQPILGHNTVFWYRQTMMQGLELLAYFRNRAPLDDSGMPKDRFSAEMPDATLATLKIQPSEPRDSAVYFCASGFSRTSGGAETQYFGPGTRLLVL.

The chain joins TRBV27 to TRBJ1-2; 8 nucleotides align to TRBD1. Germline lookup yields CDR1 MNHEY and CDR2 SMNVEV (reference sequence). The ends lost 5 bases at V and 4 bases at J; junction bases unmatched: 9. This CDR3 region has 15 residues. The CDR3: CASSPQGQGSYGYTF. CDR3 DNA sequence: TGTGCCAGCAGTCCGCAAGGACAGGGCAGCTATGGCTACACCTTC.

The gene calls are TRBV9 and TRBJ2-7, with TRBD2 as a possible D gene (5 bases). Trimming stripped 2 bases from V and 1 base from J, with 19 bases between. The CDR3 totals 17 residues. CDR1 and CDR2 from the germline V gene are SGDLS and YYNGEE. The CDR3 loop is CASSVGGGSAYSYEQYF. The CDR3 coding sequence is TGTGCCAGCAGCGTCGGAGGTGGGTCAGCCTATTCCTACGAGCAGTACTTC.

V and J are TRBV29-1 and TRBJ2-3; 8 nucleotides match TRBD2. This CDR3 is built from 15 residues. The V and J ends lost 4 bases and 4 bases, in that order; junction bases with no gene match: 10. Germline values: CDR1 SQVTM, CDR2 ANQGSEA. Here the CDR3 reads CSVVPREEFSDTQYF. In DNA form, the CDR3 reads TGCAGCGTTGTCCCGCGGGAGGAGTTCTCAGATACGCAGTATTTT.